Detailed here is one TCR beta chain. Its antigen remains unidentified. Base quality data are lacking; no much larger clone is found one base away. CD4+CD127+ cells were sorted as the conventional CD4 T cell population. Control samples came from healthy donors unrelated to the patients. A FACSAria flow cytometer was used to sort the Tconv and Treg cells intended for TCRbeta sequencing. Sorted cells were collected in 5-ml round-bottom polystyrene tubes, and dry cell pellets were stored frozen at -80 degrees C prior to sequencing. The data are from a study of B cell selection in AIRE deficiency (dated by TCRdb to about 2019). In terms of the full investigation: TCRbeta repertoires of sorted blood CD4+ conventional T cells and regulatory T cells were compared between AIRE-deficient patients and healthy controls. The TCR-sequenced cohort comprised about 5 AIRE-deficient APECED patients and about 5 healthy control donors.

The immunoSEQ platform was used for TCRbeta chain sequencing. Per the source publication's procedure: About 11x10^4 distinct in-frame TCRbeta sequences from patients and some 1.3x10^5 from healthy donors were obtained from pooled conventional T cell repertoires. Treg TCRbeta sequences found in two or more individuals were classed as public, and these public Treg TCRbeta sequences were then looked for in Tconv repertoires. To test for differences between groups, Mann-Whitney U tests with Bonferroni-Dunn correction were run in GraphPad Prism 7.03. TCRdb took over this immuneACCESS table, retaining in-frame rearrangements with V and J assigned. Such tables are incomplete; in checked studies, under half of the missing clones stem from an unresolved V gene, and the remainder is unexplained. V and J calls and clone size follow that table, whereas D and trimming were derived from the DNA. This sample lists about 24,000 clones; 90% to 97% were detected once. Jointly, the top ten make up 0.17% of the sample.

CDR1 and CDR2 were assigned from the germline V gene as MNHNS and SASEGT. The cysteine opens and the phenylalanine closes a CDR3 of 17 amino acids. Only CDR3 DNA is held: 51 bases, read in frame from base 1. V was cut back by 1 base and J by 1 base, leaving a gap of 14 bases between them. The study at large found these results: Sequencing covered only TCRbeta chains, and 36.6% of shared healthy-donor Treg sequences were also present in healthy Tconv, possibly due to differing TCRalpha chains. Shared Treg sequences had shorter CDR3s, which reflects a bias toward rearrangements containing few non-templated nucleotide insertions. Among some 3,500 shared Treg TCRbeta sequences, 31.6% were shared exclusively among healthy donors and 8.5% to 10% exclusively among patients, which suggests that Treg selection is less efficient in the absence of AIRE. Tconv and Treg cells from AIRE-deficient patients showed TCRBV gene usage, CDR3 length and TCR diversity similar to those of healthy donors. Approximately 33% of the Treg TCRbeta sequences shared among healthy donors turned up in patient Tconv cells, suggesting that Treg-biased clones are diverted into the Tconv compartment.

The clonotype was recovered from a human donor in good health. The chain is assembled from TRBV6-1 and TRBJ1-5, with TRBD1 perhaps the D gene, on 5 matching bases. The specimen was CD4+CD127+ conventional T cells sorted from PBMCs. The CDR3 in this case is CASSEGALGGSNQPQHF. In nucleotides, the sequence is TGTGCCAGCAGTGAAGGGGCGTTGGGGGGGAGCAATCAGCCCCAGCATTTT.